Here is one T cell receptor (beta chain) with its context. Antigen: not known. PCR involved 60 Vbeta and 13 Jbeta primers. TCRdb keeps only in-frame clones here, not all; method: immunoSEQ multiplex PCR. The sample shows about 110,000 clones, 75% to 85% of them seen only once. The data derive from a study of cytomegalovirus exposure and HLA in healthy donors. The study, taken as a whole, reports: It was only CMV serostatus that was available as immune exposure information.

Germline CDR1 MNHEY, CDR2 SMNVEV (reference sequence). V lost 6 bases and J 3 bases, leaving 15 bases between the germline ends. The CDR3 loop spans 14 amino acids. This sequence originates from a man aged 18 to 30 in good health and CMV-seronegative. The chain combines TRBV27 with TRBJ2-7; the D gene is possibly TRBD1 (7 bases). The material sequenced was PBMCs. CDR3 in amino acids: CASRGRGESYEQYF. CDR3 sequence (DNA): TGTGCCAGCAGGGGCAGGGGGGAGAGCTACGAGCAGTACTTC.